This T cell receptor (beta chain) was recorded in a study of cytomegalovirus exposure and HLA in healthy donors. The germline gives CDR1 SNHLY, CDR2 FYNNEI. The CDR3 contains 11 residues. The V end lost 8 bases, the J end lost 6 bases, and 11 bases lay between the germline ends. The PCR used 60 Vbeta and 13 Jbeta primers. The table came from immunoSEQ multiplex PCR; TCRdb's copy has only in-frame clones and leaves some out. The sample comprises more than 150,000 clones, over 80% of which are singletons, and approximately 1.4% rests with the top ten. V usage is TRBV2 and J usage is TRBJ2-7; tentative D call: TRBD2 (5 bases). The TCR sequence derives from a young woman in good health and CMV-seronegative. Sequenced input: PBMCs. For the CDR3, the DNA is TGTGCCAGCCTTCTGGGGAGCGAGCAGTACTTC. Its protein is CASLLGSEQYF.